This TCR beta chain originates from a study of shared clonotypes between healthy human individuals. Study results and limitations: The authors sampled blood alone, and tissue repertoires likely differ. Depth of sequencing was expected to influence donor clonotype sharing.

About this clone itself: Antigen unknown.

Libraries were prepared by immunoSEQ multiplex PCR; TCRdb keeps only in-frame clonotypes and omits some of them. The data hold around 440,000 clones, with about 74% observed a single time. Healthy adults negative for HIV, lacking recent acute infections or vaccinations, served as donors. With unsorted samples, genomic DNA was obtained from about 100 million PBMCs. Germline V lookup: CDR1 SQVTM, CDR2 ANQGSEA. This CDR3 spans 11 amino acids. V dropped 8 bases and J dropped 10; count of bases not matched to a gene: 10. The gene calls are TRBV29-1 and TRBJ1-1; 7 bases map to TRBD1. The clonotype comes from a middle-aged woman in good health. Some clones in this sample may be carry-over from other donors' samples. The sample taken for sequencing was PBMCs. The DNA for the CDR3 is TGCAGCAGGAGACAGGGCGGCGGAGCTTTCTTT. Translated, it gives CSRRQGGGAFF.